This note documents a single T cell receptor (beta chain) sequence. This sample is part of a study of breast tumors, draining lymph nodes, adjacent tissues. Samples came from axillary lymph nodes draining the breast cancer. The CDR3 is made up of 17 amino acids. Deletions cut 0 bases from V and 8 bases from J, with 19 bases between. Germline V lookup: CDR1 LNHNV, CDR2 YYDKDF (reference sequence). A single record per CDR3 protein comes from TCRdb applying MiXCR to the multiplex PCR reads. Seen here are 150,000 to 200,000 distinct CDR3 sequences, 30% to 35% observed once, and the top ten hold 3.5% to 4.5%.

The TCR originated in a female donor with breast cancer. Some clones in this sample may be carry-over from other donors' samples. This sequence joins TRBV15 and TRBJ1-4; TRBD1 is a possible D gene (6 bases). The sequencing input was axillary lymph node tissue. For the CDR3, the DNA is TGTGCCACCAGCAGAGAGTCGGGGGGGGGGGCCTGGGAAAAACTGTTTTTT. It is translated as CATSRESGGGAWEKLFF.